A single sample is the source of the 18 T cell receptor beta chains below, sequenced in a study of OX40 agonist ivuxolimab in advanced cancers. Some clones are missing from TCRdb's copy, which holds only in-frame ones; the method was immunoSEQ multiplex PCR. This table holds about 80,000 clones, over 85% found once. The source was CD4+ or CD8+ T cells sorted from blood, collected in a trial of the OX40 agonist ivuxolimab. The source is an adult with an advanced solid tumor such as melanoma, head and neck, liver or kidney cancer.

The rearrangement links TRBV2 to TRBJ2-2; TRBD2 is a possible D gene (5 bases). V was pared by 6 bases and J by 2 bases, with 25 bases between. This CDR3 contains 19 residues. CDR1 and CDR2 (germline): SNHLY, FYNNEI. CDR3 coding DNA: TGTGCCAGCAGCGGCCCCGTGACTACCGGAACCCCTAACACCGGGGAGCTGTTTTTT. Translation gives CASSGPVTTGTPNTGELFF. Together with reference TRBV2 and TRBJ2-2, the CDR3 gives the full variable domain: EPEVTQTPSHQVTQMGQEVILRCVPISNHLYFYWYRQILGQKVEFLVSFYNNEISEKSEIFDDQFSVERPDGSNFTLKIRSTKLEDSAMYFCASSGPVTTGTPNTGELFFGEGSRLTVL.

This clone was seen more than once but under ten times. The chain recombines TRBV30 with TRBJ1-5; D might be TRBD1 (6 bases). Germline V gives CDR1 GTSNPN, CDR2 SVGIG (reference sequence). The V gene lost 0 bases and the J gene lost 4 bases, with 13 bases spanning the gap. The CDR3 runs 15 residues. CDR3 loop: CAWSVLGQGNQPQHF. DNA of the CDR3: TGTGCCTGGAGTGTACTGGGCCAGGGGAATCAGCCCCAGCATTTT. The full variable domain, rest sourced from reference TRBV30 and TRBJ1-5, is SQTIHQWPATLVQPVGSPLSLECTVEGTSNPNLYWYRQAAGRGLQLLFYSVGIGQISSEVPQNLSASRPQDRQFILSSKKLLLSDSGFYLCAWSVLGQGNQPQHFGDGTRLSIL.

The sample holds one count of this clone. The V and J genes are TRBV4-1 and TRBJ2-6; D gene ambiguous. Germline V gives CDR1 MGHRA, CDR2 YSYEKL. CDR3 length equals 13 residues. V was trimmed by 8 bases and J by 2 bases, leaving 7 bases between them. The CDR3 here is CASGLTGANVLTF. The CDR3, as DNA: TGCGCCAGCGGGTTAACTGGGGCCAACGTCCTGACTTTC.

The chain links TRBV7-8 to TRBJ2-1; perhaps TRBD2 as D (5 bases). Trimming took 2 bases from V and 4 from J, leaving 12 bases between them. The germline gives CDR1 SGHVS, CDR2 FQNEAQ. The CDR3 is 15 residues long. Here the CDR3 reads CASSLILGLYNEQFF. The CDR3 coding sequence is TGTGCCAGCAGCTTAATACTAGGGTTGTACAATGAGCAGTTCTTC.

The table lists this clone with a few counts. The CDR3 protein is CASSVDPSSAEAFF. CDR3 nucleotide sequence: TGTGCCAGCAGCGTAGACCCAAGCTCGGCCGAAGCTTTCTTT. The chain couples TRBV9 to TRBJ1-1; no clear D gene. The V gene lost 0 bases and the J gene lost 8 bases, with 14 bases spanning the gap. This CDR3 has 14 amino acids. CDR1 is SGDLS, CDR2 YYNGEE, per germline.

The CDR3 coding sequence is TGTGCCAGTAGTAATGTGGGACAGGGAGTCTCCGAGCAGTACTTC. Amino acid sequence: CASSNVGQGVSEQYF. The chain is built from TRBV19 and TRBJ2-7; TRBD1 aligns across 9 bases. Germline CDR1 is LNHDA and CDR2 is SQIVND (reference sequence). The CDR3 covers 15 residues. Unmatched junction bases numbered 10, after V lost 4 bases and J lost 6 bases.

This chain joins TRBV15 and TRBJ2-7, with D possibly being TRBD1 (6 bases). V was shortened by 0 bases and J by 6 bases, with 15 bases between the two germline ends. This CDR3 has 15 residues. Looked up from germline, CDR1 is LNHNV and CDR2 is YYDKDF (reference sequence). The CDR3 sequence is CATSRDPVRGAEQYF. The CDR3 DNA sequence: TGTGCCACCAGCAGAGATCCCGTCAGGGGTGCCGAGCAGTACTTC.

V usage is TRBV6-1 and J usage is TRBJ2-1; TRBD1 might be the D (6 bases). Per the germline V gene, CDR1 is MNHNS and CDR2 is SASEGT. Trimming took 6 bases from V and 6 from J, leaving 9 bases between them. This CDR3 is 12 amino acids long. In nucleotides, the CDR3 is TGTGCCAGCAGGACAGGCTCCAATGAGCAGTTCTTC. Amino acids: CASRTGSNEQFF.

The V and J genes are TRBV28 and TRBJ1-6; a weak D match, TRBD1 (5 bases). V was clipped by 4 bases and J by 9 bases, with 13 bases between them. Germline V lookup: CDR1 MDHEN, CDR2 SYDVKM. The CDR3 contains 14 residues. The CDR3 nucleotides are TGTGCCAGCAGTTCGGGACGCTACCCTTCACCCCTCCACTTT. It yields the protein CASSSGRYPSPLHF.

The chain links TRBV6-5 to TRBJ1-1, with D possibly TRBD1 on 5 matching bases. V was cut by 6 bases and J by 6 bases, with 17 bases left in between. The germline V gene has CDR1 MNHEY and CDR2 SVGAGI. The CDR3 extends over 14 amino acids. CDR3 in amino acids: CASSRRRGRAEAFF. In DNA form, the CDR3 reads TGTGCCAGCAGCCGACGGAGGGGCCGAGCTGAAGCTTTCTTT.

The chain links TRBV11-2 to TRBJ2-5; D unresolved. This CDR3 has 15 amino acids. Between the trimmed V and J ends, which lost 3 bases and 2 bases, there was a span of 13 bases. CDR1 and CDR2 from the germline V gene are SGHAT and FQNNGV. The CDR3, as DNA: TGTGCCAGCAGCTTGAGCGCGCACACTCAAGAGACCCAGTACTTC. Translation: CASSLSAHTQETQYF.

This clone was seen more than once but under ten times. The chain couples TRBV11-2 to TRBJ1-2, with D unresolved. Trimming removed 4 bases at V and 8 bases at J, with 14 bases between. This CDR3 is built from 13 residues. Germline V gene sequence: CDR1 SGHAT, CDR2 FQNNGV. The CDR3 spells CASSSLSTRGYTF. The CDR3 DNA sequence: TGTGCCAGCAGCTCCCTCTCGACTAGGGGCTACACCTTC.

The genes are TRBV12-5 and TRBJ1-4, with no clear D. The CDR3 has 11 amino acids. Trimming took off 3 bases at V and 7 bases at J, with 3 bases between the two ends. The germline CDR1 and CDR2 sequences are LGHNT and FRNRAP. The CDR3 loop reads CASGLTEKLFF. The CDR3 DNA reads as TGTGCTAGTGGTTTAACTGAAAAACTGTTTTTT.

This rearrangement joins TRBV6-6 to TRBJ2-5; TRBD1 agrees at 7 bases. This CDR3 is built from 13 residues. CDR1 is MNHNY, CDR2 SVGAGI, per germline (reference sequence). The junction had 3 bases not matched to a gene; V was cut back by 8 bases and J by 0 bases. The CDR3 DNA sequence: TGTGCCAGCCGCAGGGGGAACCAAGAGACCCAGTACTTC. Translating gives CASRRGNQETQYF.

This clone was seen only once. This CDR3 is CASSPRGGARNTEAFF. The CDR3, as DNA: TGTGCCAGCAGCCCCCGTGGGGGAGCCCGGAACACTGAAGCTTTCTTT. The V and J genes are TRBV5-4 and TRBJ1-1; a weak D match, TRBD1 (5 bases). CDR1 is SGHNT, CDR2 YYREEE, per germline (reference sequence). This CDR3 has 16 residues. V gave up 4 bases and J gave up 1 base, with 17 bases separating them.

The V gene is TRBV19, the J gene TRBJ2-7; D is undetermined. The V gene lost 3 bases and the J gene lost 3 bases, with 9 bases spanning the gap. Germline lookup yields CDR1 LNHDA and CDR2 SQIVND (reference sequence). This CDR3 spans 13 amino acids. DNA of the CDR3: TGTGCCAGTAGTATGGTTGGGATCTACGAGCAGTACTTC. This codes for CASSMVGIYEQYF.

V usage is TRBV2 and J usage is TRBJ2-5, with TRBD1 identical over 8 bases. The J segment lost 2 bases and the V segment lost 5 bases, leaving 7 bases of the junction unmatched. The CDR3 is made up of 15 amino acids. Germline CDR1 is SNHLY and CDR2 is FYNNEI. CDR3 sequence reads: CASSFGQGRQETQYF. CDR3 nucleotide sequence: TGTGCCAGCAGTTTCGGACAGGGTAGACAAGAGACCCAGTACTTC.

The CDR3: CASSGGGTDTQYF. DNA for the CDR3: TGTGCCAGCAGCGGAGGGGGGACAGATACGCAGTATTTT. The chain has TRBV5-6 and TRBJ2-3, with D perhaps assigned TRBD1 or TRBD2 (6 bases each). V was clipped by 4 bases and J by 3 bases, with 9 bases between them. This CDR3 is 13 amino acids long. Germline values: CDR1 SGHDT, CDR2 YYEEEE.